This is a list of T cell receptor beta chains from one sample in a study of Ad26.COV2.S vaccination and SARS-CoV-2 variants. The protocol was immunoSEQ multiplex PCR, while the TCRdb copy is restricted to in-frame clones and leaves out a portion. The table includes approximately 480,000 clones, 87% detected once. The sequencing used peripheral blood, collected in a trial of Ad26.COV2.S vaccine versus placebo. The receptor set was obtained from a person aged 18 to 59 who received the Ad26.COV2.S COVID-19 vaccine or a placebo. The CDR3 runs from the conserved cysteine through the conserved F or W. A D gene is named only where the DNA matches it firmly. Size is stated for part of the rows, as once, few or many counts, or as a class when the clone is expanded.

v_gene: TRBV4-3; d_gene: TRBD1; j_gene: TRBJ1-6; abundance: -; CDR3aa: CASSPDRGGSPLHF; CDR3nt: TGCGCCAGCAGCCCTGACAGGGGTGGTTCACCCCTCCACTTT
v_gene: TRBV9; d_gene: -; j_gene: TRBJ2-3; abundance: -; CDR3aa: CASSVDGNPGTDTQYF; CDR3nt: TGTGCCAGCAGCGTAGATGGGAACCCAGGGACAGATACGCAGTATTTT
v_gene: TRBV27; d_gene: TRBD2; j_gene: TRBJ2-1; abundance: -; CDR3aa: CASSLMGGRAREQFF; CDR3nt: TGTGCCAGCAGTTTAATGGGCGGGAGGGCTCGTGAGCAGTTCTTC
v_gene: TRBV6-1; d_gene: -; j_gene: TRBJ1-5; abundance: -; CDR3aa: CASSEQGPSGQPQHF; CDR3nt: TGTGCCAGCAGTGAACAGGGGCCTTCGGGTCAGCCCCAGCATTTT
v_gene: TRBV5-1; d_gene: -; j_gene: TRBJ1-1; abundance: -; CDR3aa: CASSLAAVTEAFF; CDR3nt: TGCGCCAGCAGCTTGGCGGCAGTCACTGAAGCTTTCTTT
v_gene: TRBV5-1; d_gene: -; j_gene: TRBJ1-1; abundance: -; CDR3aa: CASSLGSMRYTEAFF; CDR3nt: TGCGCCAGCAGCCTCGGTTCGATGCGATACACTGAAGCTTTCTTT
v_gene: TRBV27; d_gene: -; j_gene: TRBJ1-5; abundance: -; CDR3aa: CASSKHNQPQHF; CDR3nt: TGTGCCAGCAGTAAGCACAATCAGCCCCAGCATTTT
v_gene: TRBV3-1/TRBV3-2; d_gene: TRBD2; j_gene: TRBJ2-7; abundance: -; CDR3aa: CATVPILGGGGPYEQYF; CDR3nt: TGTGCCACCGTACCGATCCTCGGCGGGGGAGGTCCCTACGAGCAGTACTTC
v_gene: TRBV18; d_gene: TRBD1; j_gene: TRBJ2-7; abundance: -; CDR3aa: CASSPTTGGEQYF; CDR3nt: TGTGCCAGCTCACCGACTACAGGGGGCGAGCAGTACTTC
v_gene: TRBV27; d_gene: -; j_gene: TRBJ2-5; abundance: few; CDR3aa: CASSWGGRGAETQYF; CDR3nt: TGTGCCAGCAGTTGGGGGGGCAGAGGAGCAGAGACCCAGTACTTC
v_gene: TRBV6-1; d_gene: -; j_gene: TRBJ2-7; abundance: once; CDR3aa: CASSELRGYEQYF; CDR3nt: TGTGCCAGCAGTGAACTCCGGGGCTACGAGCAGTACTTC
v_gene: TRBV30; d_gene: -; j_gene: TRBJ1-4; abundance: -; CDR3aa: CAWSGGRPNEKLFF; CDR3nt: TGTGCCTGGAGTGGTGGACGGCCTAATGAAAAACTGTTTTTT
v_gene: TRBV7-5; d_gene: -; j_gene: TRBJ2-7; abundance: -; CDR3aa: CARSSGGSWLEQYF; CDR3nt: TGTGCCAGAAGCTCGGGGGGTAGTTGGCTCGAGCAGTACTTC
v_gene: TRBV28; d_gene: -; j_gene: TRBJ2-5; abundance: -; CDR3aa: CASSPNLQGRRETQYF; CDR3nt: TGTGCCAGCAGTCCCAATCTCCAGGGGCGCCGTGAGACCCAGTACTTC
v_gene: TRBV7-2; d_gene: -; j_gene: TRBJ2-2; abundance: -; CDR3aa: CASATGAGNTGELFF; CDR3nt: TGTGCCAGCGCTACAGGAGCGGGGAACACCGGGGAGCTGTTTTTT
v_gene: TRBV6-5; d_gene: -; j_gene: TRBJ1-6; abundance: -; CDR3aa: CASSQGQRNSPLHF; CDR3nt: TGTGCCAGCAGTCAGGGACAAAGGAATTCACCCCTCCACTTT